This T cell receptor beta chain comes out of a study of cytomegalovirus exposure and HLA in healthy donors. 60 Vbeta and 13 Jbeta primers were used in PCR. Only in-frame clones appear in the TCRdb table, and some are missing; sequencing was by immunoSEQ multiplex PCR. The data show about 65,000 clones, about 78% seen once. Germline assignment: CDR1 SNHLY and CDR2 FYNNEI. The CDR3 consists of 14 residues. V lost 6 bases to trimming and J lost 3 bases; unmatched junction nucleotides: 2. This chain uses TRBV2 with TRBJ2-7, with TRBD2 matching 13 bases. The sequencing input was PBMCs. This TCR came from a girl aged 10 to 17 in good health and CMV-seropositive. DNA for the CDR3: TGTGCCAGCAGCTGGACTAGCGGGGGCTACGAGCAGTACTTC. This encodes CASSWTSGGYEQYF.